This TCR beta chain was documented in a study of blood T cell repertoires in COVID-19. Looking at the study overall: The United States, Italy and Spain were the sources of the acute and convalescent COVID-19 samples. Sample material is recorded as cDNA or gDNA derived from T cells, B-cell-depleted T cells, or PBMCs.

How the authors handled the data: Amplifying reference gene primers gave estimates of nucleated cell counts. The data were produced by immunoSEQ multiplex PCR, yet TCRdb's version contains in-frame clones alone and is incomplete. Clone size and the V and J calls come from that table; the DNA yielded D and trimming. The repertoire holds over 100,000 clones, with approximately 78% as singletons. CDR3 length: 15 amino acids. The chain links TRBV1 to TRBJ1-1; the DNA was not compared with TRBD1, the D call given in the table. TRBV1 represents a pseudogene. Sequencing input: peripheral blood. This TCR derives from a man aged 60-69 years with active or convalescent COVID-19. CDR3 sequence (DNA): TGCACCAGCAGCCAAGCTGACAGGGCGAACACTGAAGCTTTCTTT. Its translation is CTSSQADRANTEAFF.